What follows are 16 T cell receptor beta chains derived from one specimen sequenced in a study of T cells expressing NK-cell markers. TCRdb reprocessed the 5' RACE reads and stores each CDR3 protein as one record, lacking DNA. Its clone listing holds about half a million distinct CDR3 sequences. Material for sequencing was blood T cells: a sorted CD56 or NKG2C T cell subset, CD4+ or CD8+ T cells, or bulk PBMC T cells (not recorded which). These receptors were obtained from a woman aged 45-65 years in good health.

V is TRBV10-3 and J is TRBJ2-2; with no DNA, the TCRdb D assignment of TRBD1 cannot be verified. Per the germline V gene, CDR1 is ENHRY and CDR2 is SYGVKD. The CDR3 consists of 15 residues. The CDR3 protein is CAITRDGGNTGELFF.

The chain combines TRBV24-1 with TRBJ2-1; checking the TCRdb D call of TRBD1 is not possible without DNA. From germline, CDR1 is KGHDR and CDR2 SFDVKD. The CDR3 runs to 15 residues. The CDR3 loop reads CATSDEGVSYNEQFF.

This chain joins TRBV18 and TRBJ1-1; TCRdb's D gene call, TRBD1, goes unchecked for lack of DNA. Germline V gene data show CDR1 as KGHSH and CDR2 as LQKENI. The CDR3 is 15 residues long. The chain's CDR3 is CASSPSTGGRTEAFF.

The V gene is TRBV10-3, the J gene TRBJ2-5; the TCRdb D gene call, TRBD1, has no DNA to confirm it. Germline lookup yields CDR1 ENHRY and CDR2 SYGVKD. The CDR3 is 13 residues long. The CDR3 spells CATRTGDQETQYF.

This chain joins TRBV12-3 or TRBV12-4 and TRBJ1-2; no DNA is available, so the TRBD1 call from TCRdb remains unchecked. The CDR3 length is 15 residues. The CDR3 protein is CASSLVGTVTYGYTF.

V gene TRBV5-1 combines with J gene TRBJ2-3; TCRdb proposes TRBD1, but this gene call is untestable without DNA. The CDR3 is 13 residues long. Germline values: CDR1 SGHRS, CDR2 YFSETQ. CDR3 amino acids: CASSAEDSYTQYF.

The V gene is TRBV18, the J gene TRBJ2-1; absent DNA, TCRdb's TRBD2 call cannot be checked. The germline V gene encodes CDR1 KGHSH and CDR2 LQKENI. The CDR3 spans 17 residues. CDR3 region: CASSPPKTLIEGNEQFF.

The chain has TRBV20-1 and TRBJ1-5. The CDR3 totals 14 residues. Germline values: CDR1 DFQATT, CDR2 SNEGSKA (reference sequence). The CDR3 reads CSANGGREDQPQHF.

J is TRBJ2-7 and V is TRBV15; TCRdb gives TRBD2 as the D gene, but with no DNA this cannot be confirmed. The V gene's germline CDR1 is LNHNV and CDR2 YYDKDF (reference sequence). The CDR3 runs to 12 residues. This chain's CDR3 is CATSRLEGEQYF. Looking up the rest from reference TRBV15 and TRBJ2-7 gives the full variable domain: DAMVIQNPRYQVTQFGKPVTLSCSQTLNHNVMYWYQQKSSQAPKLLFHYYDKDFNNEADTPDNFQSRRPNTSFCFLDIRSPGLGDTAMYLCATSRLEGEQYFGPGTRLTVT.

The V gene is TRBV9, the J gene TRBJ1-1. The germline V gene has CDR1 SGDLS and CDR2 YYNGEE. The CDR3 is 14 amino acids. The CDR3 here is CASSPTWTDSEAFF.

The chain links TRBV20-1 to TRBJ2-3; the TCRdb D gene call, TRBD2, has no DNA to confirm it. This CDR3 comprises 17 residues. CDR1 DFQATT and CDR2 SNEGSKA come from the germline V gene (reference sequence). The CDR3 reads CSASPAGGGTSTDTQYF.

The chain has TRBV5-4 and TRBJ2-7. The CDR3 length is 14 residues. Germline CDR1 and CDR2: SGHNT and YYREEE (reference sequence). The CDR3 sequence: CASSSYGFPYEQYF. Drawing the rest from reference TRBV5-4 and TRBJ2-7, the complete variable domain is ETGVTQSPTHLIKTRGQQVTLRCSSQSGHNTVSWYQQALGQGPQFIFQYYREEENGRGNFPPRFSGLQFPNYSSELNVNALELDDSALYLCASSSYGFPYEQYFGPGTRLTVT.

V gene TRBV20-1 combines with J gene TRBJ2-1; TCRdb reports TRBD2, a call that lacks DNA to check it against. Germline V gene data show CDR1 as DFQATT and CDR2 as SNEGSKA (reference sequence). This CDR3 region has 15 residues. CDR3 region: CSAPVFKRETNEQFF.

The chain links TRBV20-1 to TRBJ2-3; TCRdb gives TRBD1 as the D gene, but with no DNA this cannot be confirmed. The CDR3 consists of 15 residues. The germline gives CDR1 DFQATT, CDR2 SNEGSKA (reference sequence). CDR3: CSARRGGFSTDTQYF.

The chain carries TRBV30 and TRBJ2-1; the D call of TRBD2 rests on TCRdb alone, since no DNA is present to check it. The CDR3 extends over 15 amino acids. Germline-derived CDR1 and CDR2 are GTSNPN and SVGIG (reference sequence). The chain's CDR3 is CAWSGSSGSSNEQFF.

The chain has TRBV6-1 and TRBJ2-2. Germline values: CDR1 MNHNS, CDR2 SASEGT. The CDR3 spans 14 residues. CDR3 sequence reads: CASSAVTNTGELFF.